These 2 T cell receptor beta chains share one sample of origin, sequenced in a study of cytomegalovirus exposure and HLA in healthy donors (dated by TCRdb to about 2017). Library preparation was by the immunoSEQ multiplex PCR assay. For the multiplex PCR, a mixture combining 60 forward primers for TCR Vbeta segments and 13 reverse primers for TCR Jbeta segments was used. In TCRdb, the immuneACCESS table is reduced to in-frame sequences with V and J assigned. These tables do not hold every clone; where another copy was compared, an unresolved V gene accounts for under half, and the others remain unexplained. Per the sample table, the count is 35,000 or so clones. About 8.9% of the sample is taken by the ten largest. The sequenced material came from PBMCs. Receptors originate from a man aged 35-49 years in good health and CMV-seropositive.

This chain joins TRBV18 and TRBJ1-1; D not resolved. The CDR3 contains 15 residues. V was pared by 2 bases and J by 1 base, with 11 bases between. CDR1 KGHSH and CDR2 LQKENI come from the germline V gene. The CDR3 nucleotides read TGTGCCAGCTCACCATCTATCGCGGGGAACACTGAAGCTTTCTTT. The encoded protein is CASSPSIAGNTEAFF.

The chain has TRBV9 and TRBJ2-7; 10 bases align to TRBD2. CDR3 size: 15 residues. The germline V gene encodes CDR1 SGDLS and CDR2 YYNGEE. J lost 4 bases, V lost 4 bases, and 8 bases had no gene match. The CDR3 DNA follows: TGTGCCAGCAGCCCAACCGCTAGCGGGAGTTACGAGCAGTACTTC. It codes for CASSPTASGSYEQYF.